Shown below are 7 T cell receptor beta chains from a single sample sequenced in a study of T cell clonotyping in hematopoietic cell transplantation. Time point denoted: recipient sample about 28 days before transplant, after cytoreduction. Sequenced by immunoSEQ multiplex PCR; TCRdb stores in-frame clones only, minus some. This sample has 7,000 or so clones, with roughly 91% found just once. Source: peripheral blood mononuclear cells, taken before stem cell transplant. These receptors were taken from a man in his 60s with acute myeloid leukemia. Some clones in this sample may be carry-over from other donors' samples.

The rearrangement joins TRBV5-1 to TRBJ2-7; D is uncertain. V dropped 0 bases and J dropped 7 bases, with 14 bases sitting between them. The CDR3 covers 14 residues. The germline V gene encodes CDR1 SGHRS and CDR2 YFSETQ. The CDR3 sequence is CASSLGLVAREQYF. The DNA of the CDR3 is TGCGCCAGCAGCTTGGGACTTGTCGCGCGAGAGCAGTACTTC. Full variable domain (missing parts from reference TRBV5-1 and TRBJ2-7): KAGVTQTPRYLIKTRGQQVTLSCSPISGHRSVSWYQQTPGQGLQFLFEYFSETQRNKGNFPGRFSGRQFSNSRSEMNVSTLELGDSALYLCASSLGLVAREQYFGPGTRLTVT.

This clone occurred a few times. The chain recombines TRBV4-2 with TRBJ2-3; no clear D gene. Germline CDR1 reads LGHNA; CDR2 reads YNFKEQ. Trimming took off 4 bases at V and 2 bases at J, with 10 bases between the two ends. This CDR3 is 14 amino acids long. Here the CDR3 DNA reads TGTGCCAGCAGCCCAGACCCCAACACAGATACGCAGTATTTT. Its translation: CASSPDPNTDTQYF.

This rearrangement joins TRBV15 to TRBJ2-7; D is perhaps TRBD1 or TRBD2 (5 bases each). The V and J ends lost 3 bases and 0 bases respectively, with 27 bases between them. The CDR3 runs 20 residues. Germline values: CDR1 LNHNV, CDR2 YYDKDF (reference sequence). The CDR3: CATSRDIIPGPPTSSYEQYF. CDR3 nucleotide sequence: TGTGCCACCAGCAGGGATATAATACCGGGACCACCAACTAGCTCCTACGAGCAGTACTTC.

The rearrangement links TRBV28 to TRBJ2-1, with D maybe TRBD1 (6 bases). The CDR3 totals 15 residues. V lost 6 bases and J lost 3, with 15 bases in between. CDR1 is MDHEN, CDR2 SYDVKM, per germline. In nucleotides, the CDR3 is TGTGCCAGCAGCTCTCACAGGGTTCTCTACAATGAGCAGTTCTTC. Encoded protein: CASSSHRVLYNEQFF.

A few counts support this clone. The rearrangement uses TRBV28 and TRBJ2-7; TRBD1 or TRBD2 may be the D gene (5 bases each). CDR3 length: 14 amino acids. V lost 3 bases and J lost 7, with 16 bases in between. Germline V gene data show CDR1 as MDHEN and CDR2 as SYDVKM. DNA of the CDR3: TGTGCCAGCAGTTTGGTAGCGCCAAAGGGGGAGCAGTACTTC. Its protein product is CASSLVAPKGEQYF.

The rearrangement joins TRBV11-2 to TRBJ1-2, with 8 positions matching TRBD1. CDR3 length: 16 residues. V trimming: 1 base; J trimming: 1 base; junction bases outside the gene matches: 5. The germline V gene encodes CDR1 SGHAT and CDR2 FQNNGV. The CDR3 sequence: CASSLAAGGFNYGYTF. CDR3 coding DNA: TGTGCCAGCAGCTTAGCGGCAGGGGGCTTTAACTATGGCTACACCTTC.

The genes are TRBV6-5 and TRBJ2-3; D tentatively reads TRBD1 or TRBD2 (5 bases each). The V and J ends lost 6 bases and 0 bases respectively, with 10 bases between them. This CDR3 contains 14 residues. Germline V CDR1 and CDR2: MNHEY, SVGAGI. CDR3 region: CASRRDGSTDTQYF. CDR3 in DNA: TGTGCCAGCAGACGGGACGGTAGCACAGATACGCAGTATTTT.